A selection of T cell receptor beta chains follows, all from one sample in a study of T cells in Graves' hyperthyroidism and ophthalmopathy. TCRdb used MiXCR to reprocess the multiplex PCR reads, holding one entry per CDR3 protein. The sample contains 560,000 or so distinct CDR3 sequences, around 45% of which appear only once. The sequencing sample was made of peripheral blood or thyroid tissue (not recorded which). These receptors came from a woman younger than 35 with Graves' hyperthyroidism. Each CDR3 is given with its conserved first and last residue. Fields, in order: D gene, CDR3 length, clone size, V gene, J gene, CDR3 DNA, CDR3 protein. D genes are given only for firm matches. Expanded clones are given a class, and other clones once, few, many or no size at all.

>.|14|few|TRBV7-7|TRBJ2-5
TGTGCCAGCAGCCTAGGGACCAACCAAGAGACCCAGTACTTC
CASSLGTNQETQYF
>.|15|few|TRBV6-1|TRBJ1-3
TGTGCCAGCAGTGAATCCCGGGCTGCGGGAAACACCATATATTTT
CASSESRAAGNTIYF
>TRBD2|17|.|TRBV6-2/TRBV6-3|TRBJ2-5
TGTGCCAGCAGTACGACGTCAGCGGGAGGGCGTAGAGAGACCCAGTACTTC
CASSTTSAGGRRETQYF
>TRBD1|14|.|TRBV10-1|TRBJ1-2
TGCGCCAGCAGCCCTCGGACAGGCCTCTATGGCTACACCTTC
CASSPRTGLYGYTF
>.|13|many|TRBV7-8|TRBJ2-7
TGTGCCAGCAGCCAAACGGACAGCTACGAGCAGTACTTC
CASSQTDSYEQYF
>.|16|.|TRBV11-3|TRBJ2-5
TGTGCCAGCAGCCCCATGTGGGGGCCGGAGGGGGAGACCCAGTACTTC
CASSPMWGPEGETQYF
>.|12|few|TRBV20-1|TRBJ2-7
TGCAGTGCTAGAGAAACCTCCTACGAGCAGTACTTC
CSARETSYEQYF
>.|13|many|TRBV7-8|TRBJ2-5
TGTGCCAGCAGCCGTAGGGCGGGAGAGACCCAGTACTTC
CASSRRAGETQYF
>.|16|few|TRBV7-2|TRBJ1-2
TGTGCCAGCAGCTTAGGCACAGACACGGGATTACATGGCTACACCTTC
CASSLGTDTGLHGYTF
>.|17|.|TRBV10-3|TRBJ1-5
TGTGCCATCAGCCAGTCCGCCCTCGGGGAGGGATATCAGCCCCAGCATTTT
CAISQSALGEGYQPQHF
>.|16|.|TRBV4-1|TRBJ1-5
TGCGCCACCAGACAATACTGGGATCGTCATAGTCAGCCCCAGCATTTT
CATRQYWDRHSQPQHF
>.|15|.|TRBV7-2|TRBJ2-7
TGTGCCAGCAGCTTAGAACGACTCAGCTCCTACGAGCAGTACTTC
CASSLERLSSYEQYF
>TRBD1|16|.|TRBV19|TRBJ2-2
TGTGCCAGTAGTTTTCGGACAGGGGTCAGCACCGGGGAGCTGTTTTTT
CASSFRTGVSTGELFF
>.|13|.|TRBV15|TRBJ2-5
TGTGCCATCACTTCAGGATTGCAAGAGACCCAGTACTTC
CAITSGLQETQYF
>.|14|once|TRBV25-1|TRBJ2-1
TGTGCCAGCAGTGAATACCCGGCGGGGAGGGAGCAGTTCTTC
CASSEYPAGREQFF
>.|13|few|TRBV25-1|TRBJ1-4
TGTGCCAGCAGTGGGGGGGCTCGAGAAAAACTGTTTTTT
CASSGGAREKLFF
>.|13|.|TRBV20-1|TRBJ2-3
TGCAGTGCTAGAGCTCTCAGCACAGATACGCAGTATTTT
CSARALSTDTQYF
>.|14|few|TRBV29-1|TRBJ2-2
TGCAGCGTTGAAAGGTTCCCGAACACCGGGGAGCTGTTTTTT
CSVERFPNTGELFF
>.|17|few|TRBV6-5|TRBJ1-3
TGTGCCAGCAGTTCCCCCCGGACAGCTAGCTCTGGAAACACCATATATTTT
CASSSPRTASSGNTIYF
>.|13|many|TRBV14|TRBJ1-2
TGTGCCAGCAGCCACAATTACAACTATGGCTACACCTTC
CASSHNYNYGYTF
>.|13|.|TRBV12-3/TRBV12-4|TRBJ1-3
TGTGCCAGCAGTTTTGGGGCCGGAAACACCATATATTTT
CASSFGAGNTIYF
>TRBD1|18|.|TRBV7-8|TRBJ1-1
TGTGCCAGCAGCTTAGCTAGGACAGGGGGCACCCTGGGCACTGAAGCTTTCTTT
CASSLARTGGTLGTEAFF
>.|13|.|TRBV12-3/TRBV12-4|TRBJ1-2
TGTGCCAGCAGCCGGGACGGGGTCTATGGCTACACCTTC
CASSRDGVYGYTF
>.|15|once|TRBV7-2|TRBJ2-5
TGTGCCAGCAGCTCGCGCGGAGTGGGCCAAGAGACCCAGTACTTC
CASSSRGVGQETQYF
>.|14|.|TRBV12-3/TRBV12-4|TRBJ1-6
TGTGCCAGCAGTTCTGACAGGCCCGCTAGCCCCCTCCACTTT
CASSSDRPASPLHF
>TRBD1|15|.|TRBV2|TRBJ2-7
TGTGCCAGCAGCTCTAACGGACAGGGGGCGCGGGAGCAGTACTTC
CASSSNGQGAREQYF
>.|16|.|TRBV7-2|TRBJ2-5
TGTGCCAGCAGCCAAGATGGGGGCAGAGCACAAGAGACCCAGTACTTC
CASSQDGGRAQETQYF
>.|15|few|TRBV14|TRBJ2-7
TGTGCCAGCAGCCAAGACCTGGGGCTAGCGATCGAGCAGTACTTC
CASSQDLGLAIEQYF
>.|11|.|TRBV15|TRBJ1-1
TGTGCCACCAGCACGCGTACTGAAGCTTTCTTT
CATSTRTEAFF
>TRBD1|15|.|TRBV9|TRBJ1-2
TGTGCCAGCAGTCGGGACAGGGGGCGGGCTACGGGCTACACCTTC
CASSRDRGRATGYTF
>TRBD2|14|.|TRBV10-1|TRBJ2-5
TGCGCCAGTCAAGGACTAGCGGAACAAGAGACTCAGTACTTC
CASQGLAEQETQYF
>.|12|.|TRBV7-2|TRBJ1-6
TGTGCCACCTTAGGGGGGGGTTTACCCCTCCACTTT
CATLGGGLPLHF
>.|13|many|TRBV29-1|TRBJ2-7
TGCAGCGTCGCGGGGCCCGACGGATACGAGCAGTACTTC
CSVAGPDGYEQYF
>.|15|many|TRBV7-9|TRBJ1-2
TGTGCCAGCAGCTTAGATGCCACAGCTAACTATGGCTACACCTTC
CASSLDATANYGYTF
>TRBD1|14|.|TRBV24-1|TRBJ1-6
TGTGCCACCAGTGATCGGGACAGGGGATCACGCCTCCACTTT
CATSDRDRGSRLHF
>.|14|.|TRBV25-1|TRBJ1-4
TGTGCCAGCAGTGAGGCGGAGGCCCCGCTTCGACTGTTTTTT
CASSEAEAPLRLFF
>.|14|.|TRBV7-2|TRBJ2-5
TGTGCCAGCACCATGACCCGGGAGCAGGAGACCCAGTACTTC
CASTMTREQETQYF
>.|14|.|TRBV7-2|TRBJ2-7
TGTGCCAGCAGCTCGAGCTGGGGGAGCTACGAGCAGTACTTC
CASSSSWGSYEQYF
>.|14|.|TRBV5-1|TRBJ1-5
TGCGCCAGCAGTGGCGAGGGTCAAGGGCAGCCCCAGCATTTT
CASSGEGQGQPQHF
>.|16|.|TRBV7-9|TRBJ1-5
TGTGCCAGCAGCCAACCTCGGGACGGTAGCAATCAGCCCCAGCATTTT
CASSQPRDGSNQPQHF
>.|14|.|TRBV7-9|TRBJ2-7
TGTGCCAGCAGCTTAGACAGGGTTTTCGGCGAGCAGTACTTC
CASSLDRVFGEQYF
>.|15|few|TRBV7-9|TRBJ1-6
TGTGCCAGCAGCTTGACCCCAGATCCCTATTCACCCCTCCACTTT
CASSLTPDPYSPLHF
>TRBD1|13|few|TRBV7-9|TRBJ2-5
TGTGCCAGCAGCTTCTACAGGGGGGAGACCCAGTACTTC
CASSFYRGETQYF
>.|15|many|TRBV7-9|TRBJ2-6
TGTGCCAGCAGCTCGGACAGTTCTGGGGCCAACGTCCTGACTTTC
CASSSDSSGANVLTF
>.|11|.|TRBV20-1|TRBJ1-4
TGCAGTGCCGGTCTAGGTGAAAAACTGTTTTTT
CSAGLGEKLFF